This is a list of T cell receptor beta chains from one sample in a study of cytomegalovirus exposure and HLA in healthy donors. The protocol was immunoSEQ multiplex PCR, while the TCRdb copy is restricted to in-frame clones and leaves out a portion. Among more than 95,000 clones listed, around three quarters were seen once. The specimen was PBMCs. Receptors originate from a female donor in good health and CMV-seronegative. The CDR3 runs from the conserved cysteine through the conserved F or W. The order of the fields is CDR3 DNA, CDR3 protein, J gene, clone size, V gene, D gene. The D gene is left open where the match is weak. A clone size is listed for some rows: how often the clone was seen (once, few, many), or a class if it is expanded.

cdr3_nt: TGTGCCATCAGTGAGAGTGGCGGGGATTACAATGAGCAGTTCTTC
cdr3_aa: CAISESGGDYNEQFF
j_call: TRBJ2-1
clone_size: -
v_call: TRBV10-3
d_call: -

cdr3_nt: TGTGCCAGCAGCCCCGAGCTTTATGGCTACACCTTC
cdr3_aa: CASSPELYGYTF
j_call: TRBJ1-2
clone_size: few
v_call: TRBV11-2
d_call: -

cdr3_nt: TGTGCCAGCAGCTTACGGAGGGCGCGGGGGGGCGGCGAGCAGTACTTC
cdr3_aa: CASSLRRARGGGEQYF
j_call: TRBJ2-7
clone_size: -
v_call: TRBV11-2
d_call: TRBD2

cdr3_nt: TGCGCCAGCAGCCAGGGGACAGTGAACACTGAAGCTTTCTTT
cdr3_aa: CASSQGTVNTEAFF
j_call: TRBJ1-1
clone_size: few
v_call: TRBV5-1
d_call: TRBD1

cdr3_nt: TGTGCCAGCAGCCGGACTAGCGGGAGCTACCAAGAGACCCAGTACTTC
cdr3_aa: CASSRTSGSYQETQYF
j_call: TRBJ2-5
clone_size: -
v_call: TRBV11-2
d_call: TRBD2

cdr3_nt: TGTGCCAGCAGTTTCCGACTGCTCAGGGGCACCGGGGAGCTGTTTTTT
cdr3_aa: CASSFRLLRGTGELFF
j_call: TRBJ2-2
clone_size: -
v_call: TRBV28
d_call: -

cdr3_nt: TGTGCCAGCAGCATTGGGACTGTCGTCTACAATGAGCAGTTCTTC
cdr3_aa: CASSIGTVVYNEQFF
j_call: TRBJ2-1
clone_size: -
v_call: TRBV7-2
d_call: -

cdr3_nt: TGCGCCAGCAGTGAGTCGATGCACCCGGTTGCTGAAGCTTTCTTT
cdr3_aa: CASSESMHPVAEAFF
j_call: TRBJ1-1
clone_size: -
v_call: TRBV10-1
d_call: -

cdr3_nt: TGCGCCAGCAGCGTCCCCGGACAGGGGGTCAATGGCTACACCTTC
cdr3_aa: CASSVPGQGVNGYTF
j_call: TRBJ1-2
clone_size: -
v_call: TRBV5-1
d_call: TRBD1

cdr3_nt: TGTGCCAGCAGCTTGAACAGGGTCCACGAGCAGTACTTC
cdr3_aa: CASSLNRVHEQYF
j_call: TRBJ2-7
clone_size: -
v_call: TRBV7-8
d_call: -

cdr3_nt: TGCAGCGTCTCACAGGGTAGAAACACTGAAGCTTTCTTT
cdr3_aa: CSVSQGRNTEAFF
j_call: TRBJ1-1
clone_size: -
v_call: TRBV29-1
d_call: -

cdr3_nt: TGCGCCAGCAGCCAAGCCTCCCTAAGGACTGTTGTTAGAGATACGCAGTATTTT
cdr3_aa: CASSQASLRTVVRDTQYF
j_call: TRBJ2-3
clone_size: -
v_call: TRBV4-1
d_call: -

cdr3_nt: TGTGCCAGCAGCTTCGAACAGAACTACGAGCAGTACTTC
cdr3_aa: CASSFEQNYEQYF
j_call: TRBJ2-7
clone_size: -
v_call: TRBV7-8
d_call: -

cdr3_nt: TGCGCCAGCAGCTGGACAGGGGTTGGTACAGATACGCAGTATTTT
cdr3_aa: CASSWTGVGTDTQYF
j_call: TRBJ2-3
clone_size: -
v_call: TRBV5-1
d_call: TRBD1

cdr3_nt: TGTGCCAGCAGCTTAAAATTGCCTAGCGGGGGCCCCTACAATGAGCAGTTCTTC
cdr3_aa: CASSLKLPSGGPYNEQFF
j_call: TRBJ2-1
clone_size: -
v_call: TRBV7-3
d_call: TRBD2

cdr3_nt: TGCAGCGTTGTTAAGGGGGCGGGACAGCCCCAGCATTTT
cdr3_aa: CSVVKGAGQPQHF
j_call: TRBJ1-5
clone_size: -
v_call: TRBV29-1
d_call: TRBD1

cdr3_nt: TGTGCCAGCAGCCTTCTCGGGGGGGACTATGGCTACACCTTC
cdr3_aa: CASSLLGGDYGYTF
j_call: TRBJ1-2
clone_size: -
v_call: TRBV6-5
d_call: -

cdr3_nt: TGTGCCAGCAGCCCGAGTGGGACAGGGCACTACTCTGGAAACACCATATATTTT
cdr3_aa: CASSPSGTGHYSGNTIYF
j_call: TRBJ1-3
clone_size: -
v_call: TRBV9
d_call: TRBD1

cdr3_nt: TGTGCCAGCAGTGGAGGGTCTAGCGGGGGCCTCAGCTCCTACAATGAGCAGTTCTTC
cdr3_aa: CASSGGSSGGLSSYNEQFF
j_call: TRBJ2-1
clone_size: few
v_call: TRBV2
d_call: TRBD2

cdr3_nt: TGCGCCAGCAGCTTCCTAGGTCCTCCGGGGGGCACTGAAGCTTTCTTT
cdr3_aa: CASSFLGPPGGTEAFF
j_call: TRBJ1-1
clone_size: once
v_call: TRBV5-1
d_call: -

cdr3_nt: TGTGCCAGCAGCTCCCACCCTAAGCCCGGGTCGGAGACCCAGTACTTC
cdr3_aa: CASSSHPKPGSETQYF
j_call: TRBJ2-5
clone_size: once
v_call: TRBV7-8
d_call: -

cdr3_nt: TGCAGCGCTGCGAGAGAACAGGGACAGCCCCAGCATTTT
cdr3_aa: CSAAREQGQPQHF
j_call: TRBJ1-5
clone_size: -
v_call: TRBV29-1
d_call: -

cdr3_nt: TGTGCCAGCAGCTTGGTGGGACTCGGAGGGGAGACCCAGTACTTC
cdr3_aa: CASSLVGLGGETQYF
j_call: TRBJ2-5
clone_size: -
v_call: TRBV5-4
d_call: -

cdr3_nt: TGTGCCAGCTCACCAGGACTAGCGGGAGCCCAAGAGACCCAGTACTTC
cdr3_aa: CASSPGLAGAQETQYF
j_call: TRBJ2-5
clone_size: -
v_call: TRBV18
d_call: TRBD2

cdr3_nt: TGTGCCAGCAGCCTGTTTGGGAGCTCCTACGAGCAGTACTTC
cdr3_aa: CASSLFGSSYEQYF
j_call: TRBJ2-7
clone_size: -
v_call: TRBV5-4
d_call: -

cdr3_nt: TGTGCCAGCAGGACTCGAGCGGGGCGAAGCACAGATACGCAGTATTTT
cdr3_aa: CASRTRAGRSTDTQYF
j_call: TRBJ2-3
clone_size: few
v_call: TRBV2
d_call: TRBD2

cdr3_nt: TGCGCCAGCACCCTACTAGCGGGCGGAATAGATACGCAGTATTTT
cdr3_aa: CASTLLAGGIDTQYF
j_call: TRBJ2-3
clone_size: -
v_call: TRBV5-1
d_call: TRBD2

cdr3_nt: TGTGCCAGCAGTTTTTTGGACAGGCACCCGAACACTGAAGCTTTCTTT
cdr3_aa: CASSFLDRHPNTEAFF
j_call: TRBJ1-1
clone_size: -
v_call: TRBV27
d_call: TRBD1